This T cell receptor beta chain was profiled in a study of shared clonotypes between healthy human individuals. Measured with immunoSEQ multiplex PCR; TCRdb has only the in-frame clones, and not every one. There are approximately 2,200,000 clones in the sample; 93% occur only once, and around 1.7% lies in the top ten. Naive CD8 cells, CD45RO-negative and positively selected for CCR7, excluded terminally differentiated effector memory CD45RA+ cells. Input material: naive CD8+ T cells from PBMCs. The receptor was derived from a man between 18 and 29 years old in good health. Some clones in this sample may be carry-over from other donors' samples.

CDR3 bases: TGCGCCAGCAGCTTGGTCGGCGCCAGCTCCTACAATGAGCAGTTCTTC. Amino acids: CASSLVGASSYNEQFF. The chain recombines TRBV5-1 with TRBJ2-1; no clear D. Trimming shortened V by 0 bases and J by 0 bases, and 10 bases separated the two germline ends. The CDR3 totals 16 residues. CDR1 and CDR2 from the germline V gene are SGHRS and YFSETQ.